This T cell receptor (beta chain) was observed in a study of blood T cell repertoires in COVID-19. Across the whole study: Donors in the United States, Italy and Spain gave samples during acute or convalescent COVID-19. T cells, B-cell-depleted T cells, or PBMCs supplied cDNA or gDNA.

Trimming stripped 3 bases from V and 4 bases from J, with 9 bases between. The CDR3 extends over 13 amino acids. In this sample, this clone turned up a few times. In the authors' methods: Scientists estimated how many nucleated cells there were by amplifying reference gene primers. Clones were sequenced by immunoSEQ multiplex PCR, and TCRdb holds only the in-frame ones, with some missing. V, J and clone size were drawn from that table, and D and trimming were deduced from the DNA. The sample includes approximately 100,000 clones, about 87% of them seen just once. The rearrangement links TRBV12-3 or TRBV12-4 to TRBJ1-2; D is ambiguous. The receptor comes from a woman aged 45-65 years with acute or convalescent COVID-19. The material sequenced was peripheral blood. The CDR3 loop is CASSLSVFYGYTF. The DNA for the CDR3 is TGTGCCAGCAGTTTGTCCGTATTCTATGGCTACACCTTC.